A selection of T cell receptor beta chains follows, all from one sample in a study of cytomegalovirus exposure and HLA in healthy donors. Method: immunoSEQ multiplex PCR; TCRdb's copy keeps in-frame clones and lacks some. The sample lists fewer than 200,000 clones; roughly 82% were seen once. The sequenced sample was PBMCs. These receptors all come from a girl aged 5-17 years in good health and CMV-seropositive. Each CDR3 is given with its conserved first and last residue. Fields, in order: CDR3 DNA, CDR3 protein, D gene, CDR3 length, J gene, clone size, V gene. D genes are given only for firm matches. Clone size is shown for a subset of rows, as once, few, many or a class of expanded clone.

TGTGCCAGCAGCTTAGGACAGGGGCACTCCTACGAGCAGTACTTC,CASSLGQGHSYEQYF,TRBD1,15,TRBJ2-7,.,TRBV13
TGTGCCAGCAGCCTAGGGGACGGGAGAGATACGCAGTATTTT,CASSLGDGRDTQYF,.,14,TRBJ2-3,.,TRBV7-3
TGTGCCAGCAGCTACGGCGGGACAGGGGATGGCTACACCTTC,CASSYGGTGDGYTF,TRBD1,14,TRBJ1-2,.,TRBV7-6
TGCGCCAGCAGTGACAATAACTATGGCTACACCTTC,CASSDNNYGYTF,.,12,TRBJ1-2,.,TRBV10-2
TGTGCCAGCAGAGGGGACAGCAGGGGCAATCAGCCCCAGCATTTT,CASRGDSRGNQPQHF,TRBD1,15,TRBJ1-5,.,TRBV2
TGTGCCAGCAGCCAAGGTACTAGCGGGATCTACGAGCAGTACTTC,CASSQGTSGIYEQYF,TRBD2,15,TRBJ2-7,.,TRBV4-2
TGTGCCAGCAGTCCCAGACTGATGAACACTGAAGCTTTCTTT,CASSPRLMNTEAFF,.,14,TRBJ1-1,few,TRBV2
TGTGCCAGCAGTGACTCGGGTTTGGGTCAGGACGGGGACGAGCAGTACTTC,CASSDSGLGQDGDEQYF,.,17,TRBJ2-7,few,TRBV6-4
TGTGCCAGCAGCCCCGGCGTTGGGGGGGCGGACGGCTATACCTTC,CASSPGVGGADGYTF,.,15,TRBJ1-2,.,TRBV6-1
TGTGCCAGCAGTTCCCCCGACAGGGGAGGTGAAAAACTGTTTTTT,CASSSPDRGGEKLFF,TRBD1,15,TRBJ1-4,.,TRBV28
TGTGCCAGCAGTCTCCGTGGGACAGGGAGCTCCTACGAGCAGTACTTC,CASSLRGTGSSYEQYF,TRBD1,16,TRBJ2-7,.,TRBV28
TGCGCCAGCAGCTTGGGCGACAGGTTTGGCTACACCTTC,CASSLGDRFGYTF,.,13,TRBJ1-2,.,TRBV5-1
TGCGCCAGCACCCCACCGAGGCGCCGGCCTAACTATGGCTACACCTTC,CASTPPRRRPNYGYTF,.,16,TRBJ1-2,.,TRBV23-1
TGTGCCAGCAGTGAGTTACGGGGTGAAGGGGGCTACACCTTC,CASSELRGEGGYTF,.,14,TRBJ1-2,.,TRBV2
TGTGCCAGCAGCGAACAGGGGGCGAACACTGAAGCTTTCTTT,CASSEQGANTEAFF,TRBD1,14,TRBJ1-1,once,TRBV11-2
TGCGCCAGCACTACAGCGGGTGTCCAAGAGACCCAGTACTTC,CASTTAGVQETQYF,.,14,TRBJ2-5,.,TRBV5-1
TGCGCCAGCAGTGAGAGTTTGGACAGGGTATTCCACGAGCAGTACTTC,CASSESLDRVFHEQYF,TRBD1,16,TRBJ2-7,.,TRBV10-1
TGTGCCAGCAGGAGACAGCTTATCACTAATGAAAAACTGTTTTTT,CASRRQLITNEKLFF,.,15,TRBJ1-4,.,TRBV28
TGCGCCAGCAGCCCCGACGGGGAGACCCAGTACTTC,CASSPDGETQYF,.,12,TRBJ2-5,.,TRBV5-1
TGTGCCAGCAGTTACTCGAAGACAGGCAACTATGGCTACACCTTC,CASSYSKTGNYGYTF,.,15,TRBJ1-2,.,TRBV6-5
TGTGCCAGCAGTGATGACAGGGGTCCGGTAACTAATGAAAAACTGTTTTTT,CASSDDRGPVTNEKLFF,TRBD1,17,TRBJ1-4,.,TRBV2
TGTGCCAGCAAATGGGACAGCCATAGCAATCAGCCCCAGCATTTT,CASKWDSHSNQPQHF,TRBD1,15,TRBJ1-5,once,TRBV2
TGTGCCAGCAGTCCACGACTGAGGAGTGAGACCCAGTACTTC,CASSPRLRSETQYF,.,14,TRBJ2-5,.,TRBV28
TGCGCCAGCAGCTTGGTGCAGGGGTACGAGCAGTACTTC,CASSLVQGYEQYF,.,13,TRBJ2-7,.,TRBV5-1
TGCAGCGTTGAAGTGAGACAGAGATATGGCTACACCTTC,CSVEVRQRYGYTF,.,13,TRBJ1-2,.,TRBV29-1
TGCAGCGTAACAGGGAGAGCCTACGAGCAGTACTTC,CSVTGRAYEQYF,.,12,TRBJ2-7,.,TRBV29-1
TGTGCCAGCAGCTTAATTAGCGGGGGGTCCTACAATGAGCAGTTCTTC,CASSLISGGSYNEQFF,TRBD2,16,TRBJ2-1,.,TRBV7-2
TGTGCCAGCTCAGTTATTGGAGGGCGTAGCTCTGGGGCCAACGTCCTGACTTTC,CASSVIGGRSSGANVLTF,.,18,TRBJ2-6,.,TRBV18
TGTGCCAGTAGTCCCCACCCCGGGACAGGGGAGGAGACCCAGTACTTC,CASSPHPGTGEETQYF,TRBD1,16,TRBJ2-5,.,TRBV19
TGTGCCAGCTCCGAAAGCAGGACAGGGGGCACAGATACGCAGTATTTT,CASSESRTGGTDTQYF,TRBD1,16,TRBJ2-3,.,TRBV18
TGTGCCATCAGTGGAGGAGAGGGTGTGAACACTGAAGCTTTCTTT,CAISGGEGVNTEAFF,.,15,TRBJ1-1,.,TRBV10-3
TGTGCCAGCAGCTTCGACAGGGGGCTCCACGAGCAGTACTTC,CASSFDRGLHEQYF,TRBD1,14,TRBJ2-7,.,TRBV11-2
TGTGCCAGCAGCCCCAGACTGCAAGAGACCCAGTACTTC,CASSPRLQETQYF,.,13,TRBJ2-5,.,TRBV7-9
TGTGCCAGCAGCCCCGGGGGGGGATCCTACGAGCAGTACTTC,CASSPGGGSYEQYF,TRBD2,14,TRBJ2-7,.,TRBV11-2
TGTGCCAGCAGTGAGGGGACTAGCGGGGGTCAGCAGTTCTTC,CASSEGTSGGQQFF,TRBD2,14,TRBJ2-1,.,TRBV2
TGTGCCAGCAGCTCGGACAGGGGAAACAATGAGCAGTTCTTC,CASSSDRGNNEQFF,TRBD1,14,TRBJ2-1,.,TRBV7-2